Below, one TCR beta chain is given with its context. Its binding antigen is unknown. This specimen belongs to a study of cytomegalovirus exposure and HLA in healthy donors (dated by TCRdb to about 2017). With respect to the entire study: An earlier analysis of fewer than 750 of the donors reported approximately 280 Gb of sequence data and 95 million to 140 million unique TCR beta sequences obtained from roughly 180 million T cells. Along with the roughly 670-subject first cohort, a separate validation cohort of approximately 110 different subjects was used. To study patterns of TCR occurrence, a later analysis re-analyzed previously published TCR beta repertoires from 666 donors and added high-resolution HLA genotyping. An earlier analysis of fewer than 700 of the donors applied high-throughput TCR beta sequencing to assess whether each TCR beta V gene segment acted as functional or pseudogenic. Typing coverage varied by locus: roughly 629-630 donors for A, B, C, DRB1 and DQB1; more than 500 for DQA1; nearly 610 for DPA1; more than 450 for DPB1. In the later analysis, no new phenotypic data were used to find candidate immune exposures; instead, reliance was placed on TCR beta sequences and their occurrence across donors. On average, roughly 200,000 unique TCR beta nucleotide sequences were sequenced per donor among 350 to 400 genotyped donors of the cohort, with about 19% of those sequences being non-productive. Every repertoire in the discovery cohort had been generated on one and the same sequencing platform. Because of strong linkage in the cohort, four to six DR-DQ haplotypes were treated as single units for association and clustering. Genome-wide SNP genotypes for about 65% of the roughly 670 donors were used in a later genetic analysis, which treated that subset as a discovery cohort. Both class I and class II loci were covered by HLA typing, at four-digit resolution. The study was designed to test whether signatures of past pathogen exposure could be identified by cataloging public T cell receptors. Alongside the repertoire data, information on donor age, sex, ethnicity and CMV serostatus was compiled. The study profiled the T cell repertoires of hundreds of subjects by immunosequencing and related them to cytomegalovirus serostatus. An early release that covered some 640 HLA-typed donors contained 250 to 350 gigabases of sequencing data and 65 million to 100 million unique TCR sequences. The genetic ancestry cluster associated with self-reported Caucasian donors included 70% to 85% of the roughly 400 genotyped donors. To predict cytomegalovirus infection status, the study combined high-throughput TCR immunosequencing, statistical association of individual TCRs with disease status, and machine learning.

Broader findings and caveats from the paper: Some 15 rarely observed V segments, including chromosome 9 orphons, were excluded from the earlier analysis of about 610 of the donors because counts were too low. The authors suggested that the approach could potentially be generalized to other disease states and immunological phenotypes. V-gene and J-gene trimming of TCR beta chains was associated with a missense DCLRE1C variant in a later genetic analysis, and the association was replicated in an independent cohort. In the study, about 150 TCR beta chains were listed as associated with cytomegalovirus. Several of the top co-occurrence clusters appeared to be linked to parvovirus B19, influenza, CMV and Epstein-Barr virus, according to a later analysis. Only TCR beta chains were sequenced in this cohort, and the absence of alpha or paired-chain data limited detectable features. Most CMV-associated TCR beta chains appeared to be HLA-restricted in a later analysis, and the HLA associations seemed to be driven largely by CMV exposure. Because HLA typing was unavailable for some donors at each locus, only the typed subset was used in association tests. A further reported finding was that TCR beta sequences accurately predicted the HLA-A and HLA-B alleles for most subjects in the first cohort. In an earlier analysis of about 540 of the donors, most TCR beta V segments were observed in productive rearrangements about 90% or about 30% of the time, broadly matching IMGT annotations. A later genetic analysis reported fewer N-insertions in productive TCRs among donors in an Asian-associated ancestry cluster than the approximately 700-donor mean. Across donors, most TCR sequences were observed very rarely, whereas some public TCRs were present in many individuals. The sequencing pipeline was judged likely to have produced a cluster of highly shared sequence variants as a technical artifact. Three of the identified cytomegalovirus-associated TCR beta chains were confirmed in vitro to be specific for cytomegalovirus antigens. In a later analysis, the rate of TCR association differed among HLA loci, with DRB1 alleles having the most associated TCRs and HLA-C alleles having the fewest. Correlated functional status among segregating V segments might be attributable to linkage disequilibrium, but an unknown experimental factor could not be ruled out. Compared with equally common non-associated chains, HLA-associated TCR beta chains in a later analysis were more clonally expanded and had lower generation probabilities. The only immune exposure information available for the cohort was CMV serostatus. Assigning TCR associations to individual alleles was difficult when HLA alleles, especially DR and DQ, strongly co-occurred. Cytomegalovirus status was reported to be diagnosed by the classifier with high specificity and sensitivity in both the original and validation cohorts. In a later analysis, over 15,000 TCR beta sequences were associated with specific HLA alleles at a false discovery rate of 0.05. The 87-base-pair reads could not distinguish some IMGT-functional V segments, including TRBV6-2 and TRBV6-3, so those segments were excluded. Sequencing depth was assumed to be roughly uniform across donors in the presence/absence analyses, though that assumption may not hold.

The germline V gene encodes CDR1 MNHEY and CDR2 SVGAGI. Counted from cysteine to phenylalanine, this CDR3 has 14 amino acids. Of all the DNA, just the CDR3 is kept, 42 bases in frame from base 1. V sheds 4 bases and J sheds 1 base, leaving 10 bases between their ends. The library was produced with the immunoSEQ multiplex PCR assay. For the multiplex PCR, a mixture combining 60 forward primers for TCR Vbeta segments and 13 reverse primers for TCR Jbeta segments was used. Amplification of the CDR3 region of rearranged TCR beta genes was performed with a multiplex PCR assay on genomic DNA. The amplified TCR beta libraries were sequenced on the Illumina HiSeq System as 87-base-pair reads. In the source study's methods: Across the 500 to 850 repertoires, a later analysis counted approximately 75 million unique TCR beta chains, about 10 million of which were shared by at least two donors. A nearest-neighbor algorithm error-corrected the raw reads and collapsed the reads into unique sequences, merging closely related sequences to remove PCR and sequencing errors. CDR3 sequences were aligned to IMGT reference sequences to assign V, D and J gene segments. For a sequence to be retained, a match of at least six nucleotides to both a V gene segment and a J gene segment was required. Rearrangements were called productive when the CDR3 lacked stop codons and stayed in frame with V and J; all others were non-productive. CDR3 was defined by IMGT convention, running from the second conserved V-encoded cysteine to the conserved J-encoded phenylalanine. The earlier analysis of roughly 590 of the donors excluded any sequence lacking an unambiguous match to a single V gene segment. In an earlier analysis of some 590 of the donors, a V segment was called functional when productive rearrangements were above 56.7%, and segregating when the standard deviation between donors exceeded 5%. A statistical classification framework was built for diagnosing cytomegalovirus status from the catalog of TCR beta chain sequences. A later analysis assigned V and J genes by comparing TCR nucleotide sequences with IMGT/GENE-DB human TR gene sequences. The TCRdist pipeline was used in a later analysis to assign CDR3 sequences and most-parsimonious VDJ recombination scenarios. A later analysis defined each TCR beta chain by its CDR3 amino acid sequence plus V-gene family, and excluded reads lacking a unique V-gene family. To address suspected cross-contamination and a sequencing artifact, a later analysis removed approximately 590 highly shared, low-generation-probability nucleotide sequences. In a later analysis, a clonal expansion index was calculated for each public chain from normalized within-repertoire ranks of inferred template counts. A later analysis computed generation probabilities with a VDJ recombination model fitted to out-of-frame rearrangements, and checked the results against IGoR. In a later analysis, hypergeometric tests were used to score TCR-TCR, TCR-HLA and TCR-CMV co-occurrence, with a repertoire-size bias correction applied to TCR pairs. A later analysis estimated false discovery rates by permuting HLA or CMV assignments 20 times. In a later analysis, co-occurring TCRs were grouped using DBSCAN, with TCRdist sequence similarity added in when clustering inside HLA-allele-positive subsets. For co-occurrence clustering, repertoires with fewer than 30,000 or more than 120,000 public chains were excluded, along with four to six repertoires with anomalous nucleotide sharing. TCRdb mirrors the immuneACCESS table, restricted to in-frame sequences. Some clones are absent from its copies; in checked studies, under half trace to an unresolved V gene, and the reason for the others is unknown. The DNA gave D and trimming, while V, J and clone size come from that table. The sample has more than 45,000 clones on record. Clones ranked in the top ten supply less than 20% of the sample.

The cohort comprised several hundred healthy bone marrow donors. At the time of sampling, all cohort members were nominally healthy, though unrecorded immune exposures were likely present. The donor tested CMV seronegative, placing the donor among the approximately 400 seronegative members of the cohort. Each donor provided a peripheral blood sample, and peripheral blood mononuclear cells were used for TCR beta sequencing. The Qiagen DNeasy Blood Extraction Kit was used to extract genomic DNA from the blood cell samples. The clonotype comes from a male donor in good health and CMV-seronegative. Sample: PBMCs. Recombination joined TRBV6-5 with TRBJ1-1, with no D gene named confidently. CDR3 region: CASSSRSRNTEAFF. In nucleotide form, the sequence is TGTGCCAGCAGTTCGAGGTCGCGGAACACTGAAGCTTTCTTT.